This TCR beta chain emerged from a study of CD8 T cells in Susac syndrome. V lost 5 bases to trimming and J lost 0 bases, with 10 bases between them. This CDR3 region has 14 residues. CDR1 is KGHSH and CDR2 is LQKENI in the germline V gene. Random hexamers were used to reverse transcribe the RNA input (0.5 to 1 ug). TCRdb reprocessed the immunoSEQ multiplex PCR reads via MiXCR and lists one record per CDR3 protein. Of about 120,000 distinct CDR3 sequences in the sample, 92% are singletons; the top ten hold around 0.15%. The TCR originated in a human donor in good health. The J gene is TRBJ1-1, the V gene TRBV18; D gene uncertain. Sequenced: CD4+ T cells from PBMCs. Here the CDR3 DNA reads TGTGCCAGCTCATCCTCTGACCTGAACACTGAAGCTTTCTTT. It is translated as CASSSSDLNTEAFF.